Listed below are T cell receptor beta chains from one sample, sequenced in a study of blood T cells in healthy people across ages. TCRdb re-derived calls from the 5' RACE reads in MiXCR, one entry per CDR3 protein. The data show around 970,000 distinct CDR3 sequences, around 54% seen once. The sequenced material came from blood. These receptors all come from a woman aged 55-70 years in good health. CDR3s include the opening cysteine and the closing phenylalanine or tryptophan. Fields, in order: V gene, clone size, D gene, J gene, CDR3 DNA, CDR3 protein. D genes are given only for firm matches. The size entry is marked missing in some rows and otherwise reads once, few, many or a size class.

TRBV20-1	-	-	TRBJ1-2	TGCAGTGCTAGCTCGGGCAGGGAGTTCTATGGCTACACCTTC	CSASSGREFYGYTF
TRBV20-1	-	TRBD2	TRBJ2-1	TGCAGTGTATTCTCTAGCGGGAGGGTTCTCCCAGGCCGCCCCACCTACAATGAGCAGTTCTTC	CSVFSSGRVLPGRPTYNEQFF
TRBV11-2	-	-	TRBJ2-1	TGTGCCAGCAGCTACCTCCGGGCTGAGCAGTTCTTC	CASSYLRAEQFF
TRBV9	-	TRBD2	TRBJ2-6	TGTGCCAGCAGCTCGGGGGGGGGTGCAGGGGCCAACGTCCTGACTTTC	CASSSGGGAGANVLTF
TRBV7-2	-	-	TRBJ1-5	TGTGCCAGCAGCTTAGCACGACCGGGGGGGCTAGGCAATCAGCCCCAGCATTTT	CASSLARPGGLGNQPQHF
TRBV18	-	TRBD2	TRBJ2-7	TGTGCCAGCTCACAAGGACTAGCGGGAGCTCGAGAGCAGTACTTC	CASSQGLAGAREQYF
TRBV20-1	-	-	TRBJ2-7	TGCAGTGCCCAGTCTCATATCACGGTATCCTACGAGCAGTACTTC	CSAQSHITVSYEQYF
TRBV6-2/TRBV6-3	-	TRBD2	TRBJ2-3	TGTGCCAGCCGATATTACTGGACTAGCGGGACAGATACGCAGTATTTT	CASRYYWTSGTDTQYF
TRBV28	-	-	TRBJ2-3	TGTGCCAGCAGTCCCTCCCCTAGCAGAGATACGCAGTATTTT	CASSPSPSRDTQYF
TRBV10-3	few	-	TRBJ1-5	TGTGCCATCGGTGAAGGGTATCAGCCCCAGCATTTT	CAIGEGYQPQHF
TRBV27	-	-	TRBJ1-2	TGTGCCAGCAGTAGCTCCCGGGTTTCATATGGCTACACCTTC	CASSSSRVSYGYTF
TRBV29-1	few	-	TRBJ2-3	TGCAGCGCCCCGCGAAGCGGCTATACGCAGTATTTT	CSAPRSGYTQYF
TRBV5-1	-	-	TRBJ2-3	TGCGCCAGCAGCTTGGTACCAGGCGGGAGCACAGATACGCAGTATTTT	CASSLVPGGSTDTQYF
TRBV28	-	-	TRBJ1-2	TGTGCCAGCATAGCGGGGGCGCAAAGTAGTTCAGGCTACACCTTC	CASIAGAQSSSGYTF
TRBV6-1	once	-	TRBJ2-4	TGTGCCAGCAGGAATACTAAGATCAATGAGCAGTACTTC	CASRNTKINEQYF
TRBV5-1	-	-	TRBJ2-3	TGCGCCAGCAGCCCCCCGGGCCTCACAGATACGCAGTATTTT	CASSPPGLTDTQYF
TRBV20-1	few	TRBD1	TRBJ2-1	TGCAGTGCCCGAATGGGGGCAGGGGGCGCGGTTGAGCAGTTCTTC	CSARMGAGGAVEQFF
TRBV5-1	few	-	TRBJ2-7	-	CASSFGQGHLYEQYF
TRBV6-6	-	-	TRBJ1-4	TGTGCCAGCAGTTACGGGGGATCAGCTAATGAAAAACTGTTTTTT	CASSYGGSANEKLFF
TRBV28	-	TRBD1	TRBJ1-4	TGTGCCAGCACCCTTAGGACAGGGGGGTATGAAAAACTGTTTTTT	CASTLRTGGYEKLFF
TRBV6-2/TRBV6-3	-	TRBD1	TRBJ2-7	TGTGCCAGCAGTTCCACAGGGGGCGCGGGGGAGCAGTACTTC	CASSSTGGAGEQYF
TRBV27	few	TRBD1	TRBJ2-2	TGTGCCAGCAGTTTATCCTCAGGAAGGGGGCTGGCCGGGGAGCTGTTTTTT	CASSLSSGRGLAGELFF
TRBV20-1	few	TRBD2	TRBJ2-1	TGCAGTGCTAGTCACAGGGCCGGGAGGGTCAATGAGCAGTTCTTC	CSASHRAGRVNEQFF
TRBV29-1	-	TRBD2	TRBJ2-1	TGCAGCGCTCCCGGGAATAGCGGGAGTACCTACAATGAGCAGTTCTTC	CSAPGNSGSTYNEQFF
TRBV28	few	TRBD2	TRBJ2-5	TGTGCCAGCACAGGGAGCGGGAGCTACCAAGAGACCCAGTACTTC	CASTGSGSYQETQYF
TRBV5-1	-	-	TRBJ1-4	TGCGCCAGCAGCGACGACAGTAATGAAAAACTGTTTTTT	CASSDDSNEKLFF
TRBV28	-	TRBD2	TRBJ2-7	TGTGCCAGCAGTTTTACCGGGAGGTACTCCTACGAGCAGTACTTC	CASSFTGRYSYEQYF
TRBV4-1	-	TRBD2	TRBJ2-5	TGCGCCAGCAGCCAAGATTTCGAGCGGGAGGGCGAGGAGACCCAGTACTTC	CASSQDFEREGEETQYF
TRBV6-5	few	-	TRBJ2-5	TGTGCCAGCAGTTACTCGACCCTGCAAGAGACCCAGTACTTC	CASSYSTLQETQYF
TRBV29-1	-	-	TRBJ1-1	TGCAGCGTCAACAAAGGCTTTCCGTTGGACAGAGAAGCTTTCTTT	CSVNKGFPLDREAFF
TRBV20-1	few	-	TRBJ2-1	TGCAGTGCTAGACCTTTGGACTCAGAGCAGTTCTTC	CSARPLDSEQFF
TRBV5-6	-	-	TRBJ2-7	TGTGCCAGCAGTCCTCAGGTTCTGGCAAGTCTATACGAGCAGTACTTC	CASSPQVLASLYEQYF
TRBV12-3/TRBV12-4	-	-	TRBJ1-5	TGTGCCAGCAGGGACAGTTATAGCAATCAGCCCCAGCATTTT	CASRDSYSNQPQHF
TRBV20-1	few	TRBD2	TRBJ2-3	TGCAGTGCGGAAGGACTAGCGGACATCTATTATACGCAGTATTTT	CSAEGLADIYYTQYF
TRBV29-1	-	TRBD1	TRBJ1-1	TGCAGCGTACGACAGGGGTGGACTGAAGCTTTCTTT	CSVRQGWTEAFF
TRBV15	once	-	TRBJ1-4	TGTGCCACCAGCAGAGAGACGGCGCGGGTCGGAAAACTGTTTTTT	CATSRETARVGKLFF
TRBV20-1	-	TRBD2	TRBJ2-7	TGCAGTGCAAGGACTAGCGGGACCTCCTACGAGCAGTACTTC	CSARTSGTSYEQYF
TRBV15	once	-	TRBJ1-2	TGTGCCACCAGCAGATTCTCAAGCGATCCAGGTTTAGTGGGCTACACCTTC	CATSRFSSDPGLVGYTF
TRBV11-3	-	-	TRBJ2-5	TGTGCCAGCAGCCCAGCCTTTCAAGAGACCCAGTACTTC	CASSPAFQETQYF
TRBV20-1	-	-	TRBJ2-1	TGCAGTGCTCCGGGGACTGGCCTTGGCTATGAGCAGTTCTTC	CSAPGTGLGYEQFF
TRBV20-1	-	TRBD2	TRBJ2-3	TGCAGTGCTAGAGATCCCTCTAGCGGGAGATCAGATACGCAGTATTTT	CSARDPSSGRSDTQYF
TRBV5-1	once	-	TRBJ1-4	TGCGCCAGCAGCTTGGTGAACGGAGATAATGAAAAACTGTTTTTT	CASSLVNGDNEKLFF
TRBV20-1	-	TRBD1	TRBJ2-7	TGCAGTGTCCCACCCGGTCAGGGGGCCGAAGAGCAGTACTTC	CSVPPGQGAEEQYF
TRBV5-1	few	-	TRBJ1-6	TGCGCCAGCAGCTTGGGGCACAAGAATTCACCCCTCCACTTT	CASSLGHKNSPLHF
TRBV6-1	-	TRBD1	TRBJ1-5	TGTGCCAGCAGTGTGGGGACAGGGGGCTGGCAGCCCCAGCATTTT	CASSVGTGGWQPQHF
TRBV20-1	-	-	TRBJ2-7	TGCAGTGCTAATGACCCTGGGGGCTCCTACGAGCAGTACTTC	CSANDPGGSYEQYF
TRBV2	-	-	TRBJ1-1	TGTGCCGGACTACCCCTCATGAACACTGAAGCTTTCTTT	CAGLPLMNTEAFF
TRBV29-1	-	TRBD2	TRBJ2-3	TGCAGCGTTGAAAAAATAGGACTAGCGGGAGGAGGGTTCACAGATACGCAGTATTTT	CSVEKIGLAGGGFTDTQYF
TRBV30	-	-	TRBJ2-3	TGTGCCTGGAGTGAAGGGGGGTTCACAGATACGCAGTATTTT	CAWSEGGFTDTQYF
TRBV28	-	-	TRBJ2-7	TGTGCCAGCAGTCCGGCTGGTAGTACGTACGAGCAGTACTTC	CASSPAGSTYEQYF
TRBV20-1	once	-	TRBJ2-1	TGCAGTGCCCAGCACCAAGAGACCCAGTTCTTC	CSAQHQETQFF
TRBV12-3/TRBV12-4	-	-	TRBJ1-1	TGTGCCAGCAGTTTCGAGATCGGGGGCTCCACTGAAGCTTTCTTT	CASSFEIGGSTEAFF
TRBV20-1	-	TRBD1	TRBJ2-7	TGCAGTGCTAGTATAACAGGGGGCGCTTCCTACGAGCAGTACTTC	CSASITGGASYEQYF
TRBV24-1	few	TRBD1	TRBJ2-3	TGTGCCACCAGTGACATTCGACAGGGACGGAGCACAGATACGCAGTATTTT	CATSDIRQGRSTDTQYF
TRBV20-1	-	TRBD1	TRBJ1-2	TGCAGTGCCGAACAGGGGACCTATGGCTACACCTTC	CSAEQGTYGYTF